The entry below describes one T cell receptor beta chain. The antigen remains unidentified. This sample was taken from a study of cytomegalovirus exposure and HLA in healthy donors. Findings and caveats of the study: There were about 160 TCR beta chains listed as cytomegalovirus-associated. Usually a TCR sequence was rare, but some public TCRs were found in many donors. In vitro experiments confirmed that a few CMV-associated chains were specific for CMV antigens.

V dropped 3 bases and J dropped 6 bases, with 27 bases sitting between them. Germline V gene sequence: CDR1 SGHDT, CDR2 YYEEEE. There are 18 residues in the CDR3. Profiling relied on immunoSEQ multiplex PCR, and the TCRdb table lists in-frame clones only, not all of them. The table has some 130,000 clones, nearly 90% seen once; the top ten hold around 1.2%. The rearrangement uses TRBV5-6 and TRBJ1-1, with D possibly being TRBD1 (6 bases). This clonotype originated in a woman between 18 and 29 years old in good health and CMV-seronegative. Sequenced: PBMCs. CDR3 bases: TGTGCCAGCAGCTCCGGGACACTCGTACAAGGGTCAGGGGCTGAAGCTTTCTTT. Its protein product is CASSSGTLVQGSGAEAFF.